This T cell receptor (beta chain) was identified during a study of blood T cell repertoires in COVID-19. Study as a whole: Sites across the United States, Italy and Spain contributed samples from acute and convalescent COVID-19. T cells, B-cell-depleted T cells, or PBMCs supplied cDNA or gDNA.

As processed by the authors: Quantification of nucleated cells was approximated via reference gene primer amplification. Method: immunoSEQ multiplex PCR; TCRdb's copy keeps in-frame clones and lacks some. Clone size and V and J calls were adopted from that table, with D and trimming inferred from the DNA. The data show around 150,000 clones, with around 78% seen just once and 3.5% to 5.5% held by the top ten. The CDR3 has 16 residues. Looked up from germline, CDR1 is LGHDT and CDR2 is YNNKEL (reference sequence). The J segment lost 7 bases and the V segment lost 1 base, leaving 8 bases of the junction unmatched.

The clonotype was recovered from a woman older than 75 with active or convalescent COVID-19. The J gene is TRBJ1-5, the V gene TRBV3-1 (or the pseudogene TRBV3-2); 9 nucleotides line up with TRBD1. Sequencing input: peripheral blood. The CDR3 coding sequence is TGTGCCAGCAGCCAAGGGGGACAGGGACGAGGACAGCCCCAGCATTTT. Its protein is CASSQGGQGRGQPQHF.